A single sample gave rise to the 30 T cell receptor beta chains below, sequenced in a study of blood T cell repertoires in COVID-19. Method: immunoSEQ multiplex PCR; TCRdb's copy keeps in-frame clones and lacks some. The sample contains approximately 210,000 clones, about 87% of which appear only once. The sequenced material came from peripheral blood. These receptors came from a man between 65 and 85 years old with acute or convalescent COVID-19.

CDR3 protein: CASSLEEGTYNEQFF. CDR3 nucleotide sequence: TGCGCCAGCAGCTTGGAGGAGGGGACTTACAATGAGCAGTTCTTC. The gene calls are TRBV5-1 and TRBJ2-1; the D gene is possibly TRBD2 (6 bases). The V gene's germline CDR1 is SGHRS and CDR2 YFSETQ. The CDR3 has 15 residues. V was pared by 0 bases and J by 4 bases, with 11 bases between.

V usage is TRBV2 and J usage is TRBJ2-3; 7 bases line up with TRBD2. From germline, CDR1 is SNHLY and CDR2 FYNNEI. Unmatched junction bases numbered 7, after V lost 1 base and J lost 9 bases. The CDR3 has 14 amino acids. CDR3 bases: TGTGCCAGCAGTGAAGTGGGGGAGGGTAGGACGCAGTATTTT. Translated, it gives CASSEVGEGRTQYF.

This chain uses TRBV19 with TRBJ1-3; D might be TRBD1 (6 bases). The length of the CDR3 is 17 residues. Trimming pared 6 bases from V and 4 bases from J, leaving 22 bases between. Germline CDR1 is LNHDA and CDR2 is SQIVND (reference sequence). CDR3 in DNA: TGTGCCAGTAGCTATTCCCCGGAGCAGGGGTCAGGAAACACCATATATTTT. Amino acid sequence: CASSYSPEQGSGNTIYF.

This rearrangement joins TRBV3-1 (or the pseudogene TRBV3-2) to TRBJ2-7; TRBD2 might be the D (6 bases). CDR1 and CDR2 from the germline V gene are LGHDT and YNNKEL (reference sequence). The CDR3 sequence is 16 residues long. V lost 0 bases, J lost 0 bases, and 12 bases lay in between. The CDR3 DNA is TGTGCCAGCAGCCAAGATCTGTTGCGGGGCTCCTACGAGCAGTACTTC. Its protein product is CASSQDLLRGSYEQYF.

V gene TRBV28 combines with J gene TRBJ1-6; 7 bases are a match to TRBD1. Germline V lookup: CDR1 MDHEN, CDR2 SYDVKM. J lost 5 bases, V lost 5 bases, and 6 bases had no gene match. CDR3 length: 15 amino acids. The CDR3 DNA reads TGTGCCAGCAGTCGTACCGGGACAGATAATTCACCCCTCCACTTT. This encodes CASSRTGTDNSPLHF.

CDR3 sequence: CASSPGLNSYNEQFF. For the CDR3, the DNA is TGTGCCAGCTCACCAGGCCTTAACTCCTACAATGAGCAGTTCTTC. The chain joins TRBV18 to TRBJ2-1, with D unclear. Germline assignment: CDR1 KGHSH and CDR2 LQKENI. The CDR3 length is 15 residues. Trimming cost V 2 bases and J 0 bases, with 8 bases left between them.

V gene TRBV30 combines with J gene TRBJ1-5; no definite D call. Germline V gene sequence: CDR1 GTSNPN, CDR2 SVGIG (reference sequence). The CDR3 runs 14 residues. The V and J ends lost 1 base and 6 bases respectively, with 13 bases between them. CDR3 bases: TGTGCCTGGAGTGACGCCAGGTACGGTCAGCCCCAGCATTTT. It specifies CAWSDARYGQPQHF.

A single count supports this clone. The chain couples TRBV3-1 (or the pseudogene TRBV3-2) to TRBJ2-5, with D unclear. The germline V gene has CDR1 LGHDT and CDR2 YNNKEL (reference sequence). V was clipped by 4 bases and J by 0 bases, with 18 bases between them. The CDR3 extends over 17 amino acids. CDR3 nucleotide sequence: TGTGCCAGCAGCCCTTATCGGTCATCAACGAACCAAGAGACCCAGTACTTC. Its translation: CASSPYRSSTNQETQYF.

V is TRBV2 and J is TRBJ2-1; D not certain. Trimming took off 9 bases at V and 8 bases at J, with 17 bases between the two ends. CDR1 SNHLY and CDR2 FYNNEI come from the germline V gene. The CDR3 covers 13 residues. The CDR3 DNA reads TGTGCCAGTCTTAAGCAGAGTCGGGATGAGCAGTTCTTC. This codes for CASLKQSRDEQFF.

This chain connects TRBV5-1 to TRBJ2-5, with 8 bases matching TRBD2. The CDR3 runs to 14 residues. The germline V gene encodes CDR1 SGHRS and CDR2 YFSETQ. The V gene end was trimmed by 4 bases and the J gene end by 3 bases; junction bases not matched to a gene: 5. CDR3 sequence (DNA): TGCGCCAGCAGCCTCGAACTAGCGGAAGAGACCCAGTACTTC. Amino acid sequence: CASSLELAEETQYF.

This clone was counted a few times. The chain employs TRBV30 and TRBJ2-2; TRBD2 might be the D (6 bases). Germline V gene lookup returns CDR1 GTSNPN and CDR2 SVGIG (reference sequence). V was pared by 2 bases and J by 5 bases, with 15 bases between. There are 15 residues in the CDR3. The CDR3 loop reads CAWSRRGGRTGELFF. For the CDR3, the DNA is TGTGCCTGGAGTCGCCGGGGAGGAAGGACCGGGGAGCTGTTTTTT.

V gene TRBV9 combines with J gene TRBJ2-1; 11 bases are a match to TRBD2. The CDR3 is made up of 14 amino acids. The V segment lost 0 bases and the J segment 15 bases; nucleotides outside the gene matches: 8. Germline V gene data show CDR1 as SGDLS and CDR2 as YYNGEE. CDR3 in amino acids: CASSVGLAGLSPFF. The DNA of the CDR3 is TGTGCCAGCAGCGTAGGACTAGCGGGACTTTCCCCGTTCTTC.

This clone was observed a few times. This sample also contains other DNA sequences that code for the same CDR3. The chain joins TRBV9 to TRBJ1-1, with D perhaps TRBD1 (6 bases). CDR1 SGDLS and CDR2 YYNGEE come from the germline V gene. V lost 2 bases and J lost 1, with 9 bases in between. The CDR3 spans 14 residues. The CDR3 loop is CASSVGTSNTEAFF. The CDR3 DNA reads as TGTGCCAGCAGCGTTGGGACATCGAACACTGAAGCTTTCTTT.

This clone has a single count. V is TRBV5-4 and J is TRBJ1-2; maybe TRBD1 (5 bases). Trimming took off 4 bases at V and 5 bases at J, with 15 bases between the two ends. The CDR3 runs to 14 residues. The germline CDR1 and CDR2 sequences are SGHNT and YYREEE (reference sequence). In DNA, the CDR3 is TGTGCCAGCAGCCCCTCCGGGGGTAGGTATGGCTACACCTTC. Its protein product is CASSPSGGRYGYTF.

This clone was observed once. The CDR3: CASMRQGWYEQYF. The CDR3, as DNA: TGTGCCAGCATGAGACAGGGTTGGTACGAGCAGTACTTC. The J gene is TRBJ2-7, the V gene TRBV6-5, with 7 bases that match TRBD1. CDR1 and CDR2 (germline): MNHEY, SVGAGI. CDR3 length: 13 amino acids. The V segment lost 7 bases and the J segment 4 bases; nucleotides outside the gene matches: 7.

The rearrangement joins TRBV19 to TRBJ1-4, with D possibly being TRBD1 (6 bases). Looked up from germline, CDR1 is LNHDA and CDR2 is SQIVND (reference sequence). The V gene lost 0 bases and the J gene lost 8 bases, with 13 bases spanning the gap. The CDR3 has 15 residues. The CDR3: CASSIEQGGREKLFF. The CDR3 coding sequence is TGTGCCAGTAGTATAGAACAGGGCGGACGAGAAAAACTGTTTTTT.

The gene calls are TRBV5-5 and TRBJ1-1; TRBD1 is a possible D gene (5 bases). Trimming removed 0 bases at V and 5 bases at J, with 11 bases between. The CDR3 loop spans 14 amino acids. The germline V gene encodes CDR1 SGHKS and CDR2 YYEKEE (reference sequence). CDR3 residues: CASSLGRQGTEAFF. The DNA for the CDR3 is TGTGCCAGCAGCTTGGGTCGGCAGGGTACTGAAGCTTTCTTT.

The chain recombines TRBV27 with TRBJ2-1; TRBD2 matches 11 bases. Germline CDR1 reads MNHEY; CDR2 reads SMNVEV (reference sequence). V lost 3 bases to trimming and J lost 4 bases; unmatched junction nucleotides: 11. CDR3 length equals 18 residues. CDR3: CASSFSLLTSGGYNEQFF. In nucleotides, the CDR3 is TGTGCCAGCAGTTTTTCTCTCCTAACTAGCGGGGGTTACAATGAGCAGTTCTTC.

This chain's CDR3 is CATAVEEGYEQYF. CDR3 DNA: TGTGCCACCGCCGTGGAGGAGGGTTACGAGCAGTACTTC. The chain is built from TRBV6-4 and TRBJ2-7, with D tentatively TRBD2 (6 bases). This CDR3 spans 13 amino acids. The germline V gene encodes CDR1 MRHNA and CDR2 SNTAGT. Trimming removed 10 bases at V and 4 bases at J, with 17 bases between.

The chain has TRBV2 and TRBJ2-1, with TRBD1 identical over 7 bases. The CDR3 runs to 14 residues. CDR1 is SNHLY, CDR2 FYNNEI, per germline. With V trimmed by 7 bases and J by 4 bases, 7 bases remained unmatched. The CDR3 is CASKTGLYYNEQFF. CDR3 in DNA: TGTGCCAGCAAGACAGGGTTGTATTACAATGAGCAGTTCTTC.

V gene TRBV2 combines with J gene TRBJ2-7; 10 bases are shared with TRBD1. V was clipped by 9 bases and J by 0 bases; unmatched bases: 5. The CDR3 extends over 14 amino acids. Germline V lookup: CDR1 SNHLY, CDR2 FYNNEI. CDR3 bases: TGTGCCAGTCTGGGACAGGGGAGCTCCTACGAGCAGTACTTC. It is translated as CASLGQGSSYEQYF.

This CDR3 reads CSVEDLGLLGYEQYF. The CDR3 DNA reads as TGCAGCGTTGAAGATCTGGGCCTTTTGGGCTACGAGCAGTACTTC. V is TRBV29-1 and J is TRBJ2-7; D ambiguous. CDR1 and CDR2 (germline): SQVTM, ANQGSEA. Between the trimmed V and J ends, which lost 0 bases and 3 bases, there was a span of 15 bases. The CDR3 has 15 amino acids.

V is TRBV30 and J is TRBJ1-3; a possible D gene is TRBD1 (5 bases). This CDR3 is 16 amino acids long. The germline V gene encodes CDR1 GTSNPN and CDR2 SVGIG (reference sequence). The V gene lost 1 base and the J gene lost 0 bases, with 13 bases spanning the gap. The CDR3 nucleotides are TGTGCCTGGAGTGACCCGGCAGGGCTCTCTGGAAACACCATATATTTT. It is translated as CAWSDPAGLSGNTIYF.

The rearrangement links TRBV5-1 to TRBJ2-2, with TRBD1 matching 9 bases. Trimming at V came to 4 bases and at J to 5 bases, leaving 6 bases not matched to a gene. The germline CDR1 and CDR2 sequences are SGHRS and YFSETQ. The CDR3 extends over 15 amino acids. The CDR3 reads CASSARDRVTGELFF. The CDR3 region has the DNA TGCGCCAGCAGCGCCCGGGACAGGGTAACCGGGGAGCTGTTTTTT.

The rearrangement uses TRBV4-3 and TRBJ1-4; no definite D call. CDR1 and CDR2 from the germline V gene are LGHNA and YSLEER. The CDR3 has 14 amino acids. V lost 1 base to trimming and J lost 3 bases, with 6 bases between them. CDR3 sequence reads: CASSQGLANEKLFF. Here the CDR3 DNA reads TGCGCCAGCAGCCAAGGGCTGGCTAATGAAAAACTGTTTTTT.

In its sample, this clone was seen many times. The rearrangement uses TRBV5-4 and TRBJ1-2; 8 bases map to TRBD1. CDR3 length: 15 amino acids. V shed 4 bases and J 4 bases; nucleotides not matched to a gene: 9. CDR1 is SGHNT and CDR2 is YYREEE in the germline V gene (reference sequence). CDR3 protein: CASSPWTGSGYGYTF. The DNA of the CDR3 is TGTGCCAGCAGCCCCTGGACAGGGAGTGGCTATGGCTACACCTTC.

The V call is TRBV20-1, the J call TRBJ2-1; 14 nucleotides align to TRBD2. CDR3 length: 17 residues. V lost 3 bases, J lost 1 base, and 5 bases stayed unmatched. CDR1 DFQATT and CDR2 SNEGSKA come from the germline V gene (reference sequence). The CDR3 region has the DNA TGCAGTGCTAGTCTTGGACTAGCGGGAGGTTCCTACAATGAGCAGTTCTTC. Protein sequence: CSASLGLAGGSYNEQFF.

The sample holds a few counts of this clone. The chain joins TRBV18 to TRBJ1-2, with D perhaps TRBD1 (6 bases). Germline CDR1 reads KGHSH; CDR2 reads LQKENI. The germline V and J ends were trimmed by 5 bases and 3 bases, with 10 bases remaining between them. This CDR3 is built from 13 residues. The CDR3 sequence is CASSKQGDYGYTF. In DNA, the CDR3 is TGTGCCAGCTCAAAACAGGGAGACTATGGCTACACCTTC.

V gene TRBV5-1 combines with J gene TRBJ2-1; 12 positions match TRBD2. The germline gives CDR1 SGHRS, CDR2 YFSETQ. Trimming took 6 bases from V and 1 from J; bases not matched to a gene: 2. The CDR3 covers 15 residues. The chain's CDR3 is CASTLAGGSYNEQFF. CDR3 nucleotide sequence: TGCGCCAGCACTCTAGCGGGAGGGTCCTACAATGAGCAGTTCTTC.

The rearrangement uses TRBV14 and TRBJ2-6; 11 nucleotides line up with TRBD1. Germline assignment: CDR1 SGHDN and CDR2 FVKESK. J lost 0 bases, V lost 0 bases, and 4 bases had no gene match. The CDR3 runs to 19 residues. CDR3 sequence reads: CASSQDLDRGPSGANVLTF. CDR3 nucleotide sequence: TGTGCCAGCAGCCAAGATCTGGACAGGGGGCCCTCTGGGGCCAACGTCCTGACTTTC.